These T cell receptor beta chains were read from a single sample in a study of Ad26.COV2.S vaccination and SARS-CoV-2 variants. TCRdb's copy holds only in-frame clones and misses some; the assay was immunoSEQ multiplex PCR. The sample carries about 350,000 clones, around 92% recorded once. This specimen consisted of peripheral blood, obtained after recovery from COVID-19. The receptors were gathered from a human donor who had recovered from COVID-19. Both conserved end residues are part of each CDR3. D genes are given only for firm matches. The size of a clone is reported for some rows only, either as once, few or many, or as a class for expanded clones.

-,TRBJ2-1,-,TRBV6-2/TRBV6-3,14,TGTGCCAGCAGTTACGGACTTCCGGGGAATGAGCAGTTCTTC,CASSYGLPGNEQFF
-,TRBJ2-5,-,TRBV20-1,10,TGCAGTGCTATTGTCGAGACCCAGTACTTC,CSAIVETQYF
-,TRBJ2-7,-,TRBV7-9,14,TGTGCCAGCAGCTTCCCTACAGCCTCCTACGAGCAGTACTTC,CASSFPTASYEQYF
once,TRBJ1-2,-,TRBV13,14,TGTGCCAGCAGCTCCCGGGGCCTTAACTATGGCTACACCTTC,CASSSRGLNYGYTF
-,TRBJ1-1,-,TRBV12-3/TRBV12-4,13,TGTGCCAGCAGCCTCAGTGTGAACACTGAAGCTTTCTTT,CASSLSVNTEAFF
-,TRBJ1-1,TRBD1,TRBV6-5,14,TGTGCCAGCAGTCAGACCGGGACAGTCTATGAGGCTTTCTTT,CASSQTGTVYEAFF
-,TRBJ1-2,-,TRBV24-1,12,TGTGCCACCAGTGATCATGGGGGTGGCTACACCTTC,CATSDHGGGYTF
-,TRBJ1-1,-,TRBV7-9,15,TGTGCCAGCAGCTTACAGGACACTATGAACACTGAAGCTTTCTTT,CASSLQDTMNTEAFF
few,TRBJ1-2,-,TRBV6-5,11,TGTGCCAGCAGTTACAGGGGAGGCTACACCTTC,CASSYRGGYTF
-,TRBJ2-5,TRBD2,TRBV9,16,TGTGCCAGCAGCCTGTCGGGCGGGGCCGGGAGGGAGACCCAGTACTTC,CASSLSGGAGRETQYF
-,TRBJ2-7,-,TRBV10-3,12,TGTGCCATCAGTGAATCCTGGTACGAGCAGTACTTC,CAISESWYEQYF
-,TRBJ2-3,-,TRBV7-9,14,TGTGCCAGCAGCTTAGGGGGGGTGAAAGATACGCAGTATTTT,CASSLGGVKDTQYF
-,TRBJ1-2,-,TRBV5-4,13,TGTGCCAGCAGCTTGGTCGGGGGCTATGGCTACACCTTC,CASSLVGGYGYTF
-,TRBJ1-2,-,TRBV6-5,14,TGTGCCAGCAGAATTACGGGACAAAGCTATGGCTACACCTTC,CASRITGQSYGYTF
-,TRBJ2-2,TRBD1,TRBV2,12,TGTGCCAGCAGACAGGGGACCGGGGAGCTGTTTTTT,CASRQGTGELFF
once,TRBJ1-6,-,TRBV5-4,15,TGTGCCAGCAGCCCCGGACAACCGTATAATTCACCCCTCCACTTT,CASSPGQPYNSPLHF
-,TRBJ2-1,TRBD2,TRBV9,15,TGTGCCAGCAGCGTAGCAGCGGGGGCGTACAATGAGCAGTTCTTC,CASSVAAGAYNEQFF
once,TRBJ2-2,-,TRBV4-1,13,TGCGCCAGCAGCTACAGGGAGATCGGGGAGCTGTTTTTT,CASSYREIGELFF
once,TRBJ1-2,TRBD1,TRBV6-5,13,TGTGCCAGCAACCCCGGGACAGGGGATGGCTACACCTTC,CASNPGTGDGYTF
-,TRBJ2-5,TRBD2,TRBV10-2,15,TGCGCCACGGGGCAGCGGGGCGGGGAACAAGAGACCCAGTACTTC,CATGQRGGEQETQYF
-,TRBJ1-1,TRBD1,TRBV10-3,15,TGTGCCATCAGAATGACAGGGGAAGCGAACACTGAAGCTTTCTTT,CAIRMTGEANTEAFF
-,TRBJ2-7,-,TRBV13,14,TGTGCCAGCAGCTTATTGGGGGAACCTTACGAGCAGTACTTC,CASSLLGEPYEQYF
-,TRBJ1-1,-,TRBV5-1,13,TGCGCCAGCAGCGTGGCTGTGAACACTGAAGCTTTCTTT,CASSVAVNTEAFF
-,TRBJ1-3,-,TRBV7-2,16,TGTGCCAGCAGCCAGAATCGACAGAACTCTGGAAACACCATATATTTT,CASSQNRQNSGNTIYF
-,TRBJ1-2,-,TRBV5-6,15,TGTGCCAGCAGCTTGGAAAGGGGAGGGACTCGTGGCTACACCTTC,CASSLERGGTRGYTF
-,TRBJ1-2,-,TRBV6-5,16,TGTGCCAGCAGTTACTCACGGGCGCCTGGGGTTAATGGCTACACCTTC,CASSYSRAPGVNGYTF
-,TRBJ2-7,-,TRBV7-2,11,TGTGCCAGCAGCTGGTCCTACGAGCAGTACTTC,CASSWSYEQYF
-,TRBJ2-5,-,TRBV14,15,TGTGCCAGCAGCCCCGAGGAAGGAGCCAGAGAGACCCAGTACTTC,CASSPEEGARETQYF
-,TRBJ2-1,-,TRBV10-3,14,TGTGCCATCAGTGAAGGGGGGCCGGCCAATGAGCAGTTCTTC,CAISEGGPANEQFF
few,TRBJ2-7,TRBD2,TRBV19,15,TGTGCCAGTAGTATAGGACTAGCGGGGTCCTACGAGCAGTACTTC,CASSIGLAGSYEQYF
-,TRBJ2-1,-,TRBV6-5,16,TGTGCCAGCAGTTACTCGCGGCCCGCCACCAACAATGAGCAGTTCTTC,CASSYSRPATNNEQFF
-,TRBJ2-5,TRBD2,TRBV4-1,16,TGCGCCAGCAGCGAGGGGGGACTAGCCAGAAGAGAGACCCAGTACTTC,CASSEGGLARRETQYF
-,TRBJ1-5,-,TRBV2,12,TGTGCCAGCGGGGCAAGGAGTCAGCCCCAGCATTTT,CASGARSQPQHF
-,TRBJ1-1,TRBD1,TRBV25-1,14,TGTGCCAGCAGTGAAGGACAGGGGGTCACTGAAGCTTTCTTT,CASSEGQGVTEAFF
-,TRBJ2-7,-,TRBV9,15,TGTGCCAGCAGCGTAAGTCCAGGGTCAACCTACGAGCAGTACTTC,CASSVSPGSTYEQYF
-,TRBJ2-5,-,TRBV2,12,TGTGCCAGCAGGGTCCTCGGAGAGACCCAGTACTTC,CASRVLGETQYF
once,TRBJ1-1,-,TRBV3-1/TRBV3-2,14,TGTGCCAGCAGCCACAGGGACCTGAACACTGAAGCTTTCTTT,CASSHRDLNTEAFF
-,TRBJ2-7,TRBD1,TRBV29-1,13,TGCAGCGTTGTCCGCCGGGACAGCTACGAGCAGTACTTC,CSVVRRDSYEQYF
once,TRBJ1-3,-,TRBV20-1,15,TGCAGTGCTAGTCTTCCACAGGGTTTGGGAAACACCATATATTTT,CSASLPQGLGNTIYF
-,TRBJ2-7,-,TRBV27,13,TGTGCCAGCAGTTTACGGCTAAGTGACGAGCAGTACTTC,CASSLRLSDEQYF
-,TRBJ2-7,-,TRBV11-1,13,TGTGCCAGCAGCTTCGAGTCCCCCTACGAGCAGTACTTC,CASSFESPYEQYF
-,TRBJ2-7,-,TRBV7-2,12,TGTGCCAGCAGCTGGCAGGGGAGCGAGCAGTACTTC,CASSWQGSEQYF
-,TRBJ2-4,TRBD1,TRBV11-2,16,TGTGCCAGCAGCTTAGCGGGACAGACGCCCAAAAACATTCAGTACTTC,CASSLAGQTPKNIQYF
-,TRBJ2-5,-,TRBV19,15,TGTGCCAGTAGTGCCCTCTTGCCTCCTCAAGAGACCCAGTACTTC,CASSALLPPQETQYF
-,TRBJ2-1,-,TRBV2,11,TGTGCCAGCAGTTTCATGGGTGAGCAGTTCTTC,CASSFMGEQFF
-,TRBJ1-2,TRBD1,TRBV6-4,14,TGTGCCAGCAGTCCCGGACAGGCCAACTATGGCTACACCTTC,CASSPGQANYGYTF
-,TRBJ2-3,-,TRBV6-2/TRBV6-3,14,TGTGCCAGCAGTCCAAGGGGGGACACAGATACGCAGTATTTT,CASSPRGDTDTQYF
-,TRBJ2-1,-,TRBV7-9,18,TGTGCCAGCAGCTTATCCTTACCCCCCCGGGGTGAATACAATGAGCAGTTCTTC,CASSLSLPPRGEYNEQFF
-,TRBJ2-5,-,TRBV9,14,TGTGCCAGCAGCGTAGATAGCGGCCAAGAGACCCAGTACTTC,CASSVDSGQETQYF
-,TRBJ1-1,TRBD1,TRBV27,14,TGTGCCAGCAGTTTGAGGGGGCTTATGGCTGAAGCTTTCTTT,CASSLRGLMAEAFF
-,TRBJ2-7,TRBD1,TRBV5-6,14,TGTGCCAGCAGCGAGACAGGGTCCTCCTACGAGCAGTACTTC,CASSETGSSYEQYF
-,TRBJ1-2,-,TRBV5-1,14,TGCGCCAGCAGCCCCCAGCGGGAGGACTATGGCTACACCTTC,CASSPQREDYGYTF
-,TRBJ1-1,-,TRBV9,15,TGTGCCAGCAGCGTAGGAACAGGACTGAACACTGAAGCTTTCTTT,CASSVGTGLNTEAFF
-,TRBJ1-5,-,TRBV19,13,TGTGCCAGTAGTATCGGGATCAATCAGCCCCAGCATTTT,CASSIGINQPQHF
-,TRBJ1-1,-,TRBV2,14,TGTGCCAGCAGTGAAGTGTCGAGGGGGACTGAAGCTTTCTTT,CASSEVSRGTEAFF
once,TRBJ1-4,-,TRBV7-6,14,TGTGCCAGCAGCTCTAGGGGGGTTAATGAAAAACTGTTTTTT,CASSSRGVNEKLFF
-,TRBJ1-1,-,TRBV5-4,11,TGTGCCAGCAGCCAAAACACTGAAGCTTTCTTT,CASSQNTEAFF
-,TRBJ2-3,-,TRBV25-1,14,TGTGCCAGCAGTGAATCAGATTTCGCAGATACGCAGTATTTT,CASSESDFADTQYF
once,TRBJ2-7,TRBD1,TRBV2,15,TGTGCCAGCAGCGGGACAGCCACGTCTACCTACGAGCAGTACTTC,CASSGTATSTYEQYF